Shown below are 2 T cell receptor beta chains from a single sample sequenced in a study of shared clonotypes between healthy human individuals. TCRdb keeps only in-frame clones here, not all; method: immunoSEQ multiplex PCR. The table records more than 2,000,000 clones, approximately 92% of them present only once. What was sequenced was naive CD4+ T cells sorted from blood. Subset in this sample: CD45RA+ positively selected. The receptors shown here come from a man aged 18 to 35 in good health.

The V and J genes are TRBV2 and TRBJ2-5; D ambiguous. The end of the DNA fits TRBJ2-7 better, so the J call may be wrong. Germline CDR1 reads SNHLY; CDR2 reads FYNNEI. The length of the CDR3 is 16 residues. The CDR3 DNA follows: TGTGCCAGCAGTGAAGCGCTTAAGGGCACTCTCTACGAGCAGTACTTC. Protein: CASSEALKGTLYEQYF.

This rearrangement joins TRBV9 to TRBJ2-5; D is perhaps TRBD1 or TRBD2 (5 bases each). This CDR3 is built from 16 residues. Trimming left V 4 bases short and J 1 base short, with 17 bases between. The V gene's germline CDR1 is SGDLS and CDR2 YYNGEE. CDR3 bases: TGTGCCAGCAGCCCCTCCCTGGGGGTACTCCAAGAGACCCAGTACTTC. Protein sequence: CASSPSLGVLQETQYF.